Listed below are T cell receptor beta chains from one sample, sequenced in a study of control samples from healthy donors and cancer patients. Profiled with immunoSEQ multiplex PCR; TCRdb holds only in-frame clones, not every one. The profile shows over 100,000 clones, around 88% of them singletons. Sample: blood. Receptors originate from a woman aged 45-60 years in good health. The CDR3 runs from the conserved cysteine through the conserved F or W. The order of the fields is D gene, V gene, J gene, CDR3 protein, CDR3 DNA. D genes are given only for firm matches.

>NA|TRBV7-9|TRBJ1-2
CASSAGLMVYGYTF
TGTGCCAGCAGCGCAGGGCTTATGGTTTATGGCTACACCTTC
>NA|TRBV30|TRBJ1-2
CAWRGAGGYTF
TGTGCCTGGCGGGGGGCTGGTGGCTACACCTTC
>NA|TRBV5-5|TRBJ1-5
CASSSGNQPQHF
TGTGCCAGCAGCTCAGGGAATCAGCCCCAGCATTTT
>NA|TRBV21-1|TRBJ1-2
CASRAVGGDYGYTF
TGTGCCAGCAGGGCCGTCGGAGGGGACTATGGCTACACCTTC
>NA|TRBV30|TRBJ2-5
CAWSVSEETQYF
TGTGCCTGGAGCGTTTCGGAGGAGACCCAGTACTTC
>TRBD1|TRBV10-3|TRBJ2-7
CAISPGGRTYEQYF
TGTGCCATCAGTCCAGGGGGCCGGACCTACGAGCAGTACTTC
>TRBD1|TRBV29-1|TRBJ1-5
CSARTGGGQPQHF
TGCAGCGCGAGGACAGGGGGCGGCCAGCCCCAGCATTTT
>NA|TRBV5-1|TRBJ1-5
CASSPDGGWQPQHF
TGCGCCAGCAGCCCGGACGGGGGCTGGCAGCCCCAGCATTTT
>TRBD2|TRBV9|TRBJ2-3
CASSVGTSGDTQYF
TGTGCCAGCAGCGTAGGGACTAGCGGAGATACGCAGTATTTT
>NA|TRBV2|TRBJ1-5
CASSPWGSNQPQHF
TGTGCCAGCAGTCCATGGGGGAGCAATCAGCCCCAGCATTTT
>NA|TRBV5-6|TRBJ2-1
CASSLGRGAAEQFF
TGTGCCAGCAGCTTGGGGAGGGGGGCGGCGGAGCAGTTCTTC
>NA|TRBV27|TRBJ2-4
CASSLSQGMNIQYF
TGTGCCAGCAGTTTAAGTCAGGGAATGAACATTCAGTACTTC